This passage covers 18 T cell receptor beta chains from one sample sequenced in a study of tumor-infiltrating lymphocytes in glioblastoma multiforme. TCRB libraries came from RNA via three nested multiplex PCR rounds. TCRdb itself ran the multiplex PCR reads through MiXCR, one entry per CDR3 protein. The sample includes approximately 20,000 distinct CDR3 sequences, about 70% of them seen just once. What was sequenced was peripheral blood. These receptors all stem from a male donor with glioblastoma.

The rearrangement uses TRBV12-3 or TRBV12-4 and TRBJ1-5; D is unresolved. The CDR3 extends over 13 amino acids. V was clipped by 6 bases and J by 6 bases, with 12 bases between them. The CDR3 spells CASRPSGGQPQHF. The CDR3 nucleotides read TGTGCCAGCAGACCGTCAGGCGGTCAGCCCCAGCATTTT.

Points on this clonotype: Mismatch with germline at one junction end may stem from a read error. The CDR3, as DNA: TGTGCCATCAGTACCGTGACTCCTGCTGCTGGAAACGCCATATATTTT. Its protein is CAISTVTPAAGNAIYF. The genes are TRBV10-3 and TRBJ1-3; D uncertain. The CDR3 is 16 residues long. From germline, CDR1 is ENHRY and CDR2 SYGVKD.

V usage is TRBV5-4 and J usage is TRBJ2-5, with 12 bases matching TRBD2. The CDR3 is made up of 15 amino acids. Germline assignment: CDR1 SGHNT and CDR2 YYREEE (reference sequence). V shed 7 bases, J shed 4 bases, and the junction held 8 bases outside the gene matches. CDR3 protein: CASHKLAGGPETQYF. The CDR3 bases are TGTGCCAGCCATAAACTAGCGGGGGGTCCAGAGACCCAGTACTTC. Together with reference TRBV5-4 and TRBJ2-5, the CDR3 gives the full variable domain: ETGVTQSPTHLIKTRGQQVTLRCSSQSGHNTVSWYQQALGQGPQFIFQYYREEENGRGNFPPRFSGLQFPNYSSELNVNALELDDSALYLCASHKLAGGPETQYFGPGTRLLVL.

The chain recombines TRBV11-3 with TRBJ2-3; TRBD2 might be the D (5 bases). Trimming removed 5 bases from V and 1 base from J, with 16 bases in between. The length of the CDR3 is 16 residues. The germline V gene has CDR1 SGHNT and CDR2 YENEEA. In DNA, the CDR3 is TGTGCCAGCAGCCTCCTAGCCGGAGGCGGCACAGATACGCAGTATTTT. Translated, it gives CASSLLAGGGTDTQYF.

The CDR3 nucleotides read TGCAGTGCTCGGGCAGGGAAAGATCAGCCCCAGCATTTT. Its translation: CSARAGKDQPQHF. This chain uses TRBV20-1 with TRBJ1-5; TRBD1 is a possible D gene (5 bases). The V end lost 5 bases, the J end lost 5 bases, and 13 bases lay between the germline ends. The CDR3 contains 13 residues. Looked up from germline, CDR1 is DFQATT and CDR2 is SNEGSKA (reference sequence).

This clonotype was counted at least ten times. The V and J genes are TRBV12-3 or TRBV12-4 and TRBJ2-7; TRBD2 agrees at 8 bases. V trimming: 4 bases; J trimming: 4 bases; junction bases outside the gene matches: 3. The CDR3 extends over 13 amino acids. The DNA for the CDR3 is TGTGCCAGCAGTTGGACTAGCCTGTACGAGCAGTACTTC. Residues: CASSWTSLYEQYF.

This clonotype was seen ten or more times. This chain connects TRBV20-1 to TRBJ2-1; D uncertain. Germline-derived CDR1 and CDR2 are DFQATT and SNEGSKA (reference sequence). Trimming cost V 2 bases and J 0 bases, with 20 bases left between them. The CDR3 is 18 amino acids. The CDR3 is CSARSSRYAAISYNEQFF. CDR3 coding DNA: TGCAGTGCTAGATCCTCCAGATATGCAGCTATCTCCTACAATGAGCAGTTCTTC.

Concerning this clonotype: At one boundary the junction diverges from the germline segment, which might be a read error. V usage is TRBV29-1 and J usage is TRBJ1-1; D is uncertain. In germline, CDR1 is SQVTM, CDR2 ANQGSEA. The length of the CDR3 is 13 residues. The CDR3 protein is CSAEHSSNTEAFF. DNA for the CDR3: TGCAGCGCTGAACATTCCAGCAACACTGAAGCTTTCTTT.

Turning to this clonotype: Sequence at one end of the junction differs from germline and may be a read error. The gene calls are TRBV12-3 or TRBV12-4 and TRBJ1-5; weak D call: TRBD1 (6 bases). This CDR3 comprises 13 residues. CDR3 sequence (DNA): TGTGCCAGCAGATCTCAGGGGAGTCAGCCCCAACGTTTT. Translation gives CASRSQGSQPQRF.

The V gene is TRBV11-2, the J gene TRBJ2-2; TRBD2 agrees at 10 bases. The CDR3 has 16 amino acids. Per the germline V gene, CDR1 is SGHAT and CDR2 is FQNNGV. J was trimmed by 13 bases and V by 5 bases; bases with no gene match: 16. CDR3 coding DNA: TGTGCCAGCAGCGTAGCCTTGACTAGCGGGCTACCTAGGCTGTTTTTT. Translating it yields CASSVALTSGLPRLFF.

Worth noting for this clonotype: The final CDR3 position lacks the conserved phenylalanine or tryptophan, pointing to a likely read error. The rearrangement uses TRBV29-1 and TRBJ2-1, with TRBD2 as a possible D gene (5 bases). Germline CDR1 SQVTM, CDR2 ANQGSEA. CDR3 length: 12 amino acids. V was shortened by 3 bases and J by 9 bases, with 12 bases between the two germline ends. The CDR3, as DNA: TGCAGCGTTGACGGGGTCCTCATTGAGCAGTTCGTC. It translates to CSVDGVLIEQFV.

Comment on this clonotype: Since a much larger clone is just one base distant, this may be a read error. This CDR3 is missing its conserved last phenylalanine or tryptophan, likely due to a read error. V and J are TRBV7-9 and TRBJ2-7, with a possible D match to TRBD2 (5 bases). Germline V gene sequence: CDR1 SEHNR, CDR2 FQNEAQ (reference sequence). V was trimmed by 9 bases and J by 3 bases, leaving 9 bases between them. There are 11 residues in the CDR3. The DNA of the CDR3 is TGTGCCAGTGGACTGGGCTACGAGCAGTACCTC. Translated: CASGLGYEQYL.

The V call is TRBV28, the J call TRBJ2-4; 9 positions match TRBD2. The V and J ends lost 3 bases and 5 bases, in that order; junction bases with no gene match: 2. Germline CDR1 is MDHEN and CDR2 is SYDVKM. This CDR3 has 14 amino acids. The CDR3 DNA reads as TGTGCCAGCAGTTTGAGCGGGAGGCAAAACATTCAGTACTTC. Translated, it gives CASSLSGRQNIQYF. Together with reference TRBV28 and TRBJ2-4, the CDR3 gives the full variable domain: DVKVTQSSRYLVKRTGEKVFLECVQDMDHENMFWYRQDPGLGLRLIYFSYDVKMKEKGDIPEGYSVSREKKERFSLILESASTNQTSMYLCASSLSGRQNIQYFGAGTRLSVL.

There are many counts of this clonotype. This chain uses TRBV12-3 or TRBV12-4 with TRBJ2-1; D not certain. This CDR3 has 12 amino acids. Trimming removed 7 bases at V and 5 bases at J, with 9 bases between. The CDR3 DNA reads TGTGCCAGCAATAAACGAGACAATGAGCAGTTCTTC. Protein product: CASNKRDNEQFF.

In regard to this clonotype: A junction end diverges from the germline sequence, so it may reflect a read error. This chain uses TRBV11-2 with TRBJ2-7; D is perhaps TRBD2 (6 bases). Germline-derived CDR1 and CDR2 are SGHAT and FQNNGV. The CDR3 consists of 12 residues. CDR3 sequence reads: CASGLADYEQYF. The CDR3 DNA reads TGTGCCAGTGGATTAGCGGATTACGAACAGTATTTC.

A word on this clonotype: Relative to the germline gene, one junction end is altered; a read error may explain this. The chain is built from TRBV11-2 and TRBJ2-3; D is tentatively TRBD1 or TRBD2 (5 bases each). Germline CDR1 and CDR2: SGHAT and FQNNGV. The CDR3 length is 14 residues. CDR3 protein: CSSSPQRGADTRYF. Here the CDR3 DNA reads TGTTCTAGCAGCCCGCAGAGGGGCGCAGATACGCGGTATTTT.

At least ten counts were recorded for this clonotype. The CDR3 reads CSVGGLEDNEQFF. As DNA, the CDR3 is TGCAGCGTTGGGGGTTTAGAGGACAATGAGCAGTTCTTC. This rearrangement joins TRBV29-1 to TRBJ2-1; D not certain. The germline gives CDR1 SQVTM, CDR2 ANQGSEA. Trimming cost V 4 bases and J 5 bases, with 12 bases left between them. The CDR3 is 13 amino acids.

The table lists this clonotype with a count of one. The V call is TRBV5-1, the J call TRBJ1-3, with 7 bases that match TRBD1. Germline loops: CDR1 SGHRS, CDR2 YFSETQ. V was clipped by 4 bases and J by 1 base; unmatched bases: 8. The CDR3 length is 16 residues. The CDR3 loop is CASSVGQVVSGNTIYF. The CDR3 DNA follows: TGCGCCAGCAGCGTTGGACAGGTGGTATCTGGAAACACCATATATTTT.